Presented here are 29 T cell receptor beta chains from one specimen sequenced in a study of preoperative IRX-2 immunotherapy in early breast cancer. As for treatment: preoperative locoregional IRX-2 cytokine immunotherapy. Measured with immunoSEQ multiplex PCR; TCRdb has only the in-frame clones, and not every one. The sample carries about 42,000 clones, about 72% recorded once. The sequencing used tumor tissue, collected after IRX-2 immunotherapy. All receptors come from a human donor with breast cancer.

The chain uses TRBV18 and TRBJ2-7; 7 nucleotides agree with TRBD1. The junction had 7 bases not matched to a gene; V was cut back by 3 bases and J by 5 bases. Germline assignment: CDR1 KGHSH and CDR2 LQKENI. The CDR3 extends over 14 amino acids. The CDR3 sequence: CASSPPHDRDEQYF. CDR3 DNA sequence: TGTGCCAGCTCACCCCCACACGACAGGGACGAGCAGTACTTC.

The V and J genes are TRBV6-8 and TRBJ1-6; possible D gene TRBD1, 5 bases. Trimming removed 0 bases at V and 4 bases at J, with 13 bases between. The germline gives CDR1 MNHGY, CDR2 SAAAGT. This CDR3 is 17 amino acids long. The CDR3 protein is CASSYSLGVGYNSPLHF. The CDR3 nucleotides read TGTGCCAGCAGTTACTCGCTAGGGGTGGGATATAATTCACCCCTCCACTTT.

The rearrangement links TRBV11-3 to TRBJ2-3; tentatively, D is TRBD2 (6 bases). The CDR3 has 19 amino acids. V was cut by 2 bases and J by 0 bases, with 21 bases left in between. Germline V gene lookup returns CDR1 SGHNT and CDR2 YENEEA. CDR3 region: CASSLKGVGLAPSTDTQYF. Here the CDR3 DNA reads TGTGCCAGCAGCTTAAAAGGTGTAGGGCTAGCGCCTAGCACAGATACGCAGTATTTT.

Worth noting for this clone: At one boundary the junction diverges from the germline segment, which might be a read error. The genes are TRBV6-8 and TRBJ2-5; D is unresolved. In germline, CDR1 is MNHGY, CDR2 SAAAGT. The length of the CDR3 is 14 residues. The CDR3 coding sequence is TGTGCCATCAGTGCCGGCGGAGACCTGCGGACCCAGTACTTC. As protein: CAISAGGDLRTQYF.

This clone was seen only a few times. This chain links TRBV6-8 with TRBJ1-6; no clear D gene. V was trimmed by 0 bases and J by 9 bases, leaving 15 bases between them. CDR3 length: 16 amino acids. Looked up from germline, CDR1 is MNHGY and CDR2 is SAAAGT. This CDR3 is CASSYSIGEIGSPLHF. CDR3 in DNA: TGTGCCAGCAGTTACTCGATCGGGGAGATTGGTTCACCCCTCCACTTT.

The V and J genes are TRBV19 and TRBJ2-7; D tentatively reads TRBD1 or TRBD2 (6 bases each). The CDR3 covers 13 residues. Looked up from germline, CDR1 is LNHDA and CDR2 is SQIVND (reference sequence). The germline V and J ends were trimmed by 11 bases and 1 base, with 15 bases remaining between them. Here the CDR3 reads CAVSAGHSYEQYF. The CDR3, as DNA: TGTGCCGTCTCCGCGGGACATTCCTACGAGCAGTACTTC.

This chain uses TRBV29-1 with TRBJ2-7, with 9 nucleotides matching TRBD1. The germline V gene has CDR1 SQVTM and CDR2 ANQGSEA. The CDR3 has 13 residues. After removal of 5 bases from V and 2 bases from J, the junction contained 4 bases not matched to a gene. The CDR3 coding sequence is TGCAGCGTTCAGACAGGGGGGACCTACGAGCAGTACTTC. It codes for CSVQTGGTYEQYF.

This rearrangement joins TRBV6-8 to TRBJ2-1; D might be TRBD1 (6 bases). Deletions cut 6 bases from V and 0 bases from J, with 9 bases between. The CDR3 extends over 14 amino acids. Germline V gene data show CDR1 as MNHGY and CDR2 as SAAAGT. The CDR3 here is CASSRDNSYNEQFF. CDR3 nucleotides: TGTGCCAGCAGCCGGGACAACTCCTACAATGAGCAGTTCTTC.

V is TRBV6-7 and J is TRBJ1-5, with D perhaps TRBD1 (6 bases). TRBV6-7 is labeled an ORF, and its function is uncertain. The CDR3 is made up of 15 amino acids. Between the trimmed V and J ends, which lost 5 bases and 3 bases, there was a span of 14 bases. CDR3 sequence reads: CASSEGTLHNQPQHF. In nucleotides, the CDR3 is TGTGCCAGCAGTGAAGGGACACTCCACAATCAGCCCCAGCATTTT.

The chain couples TRBV18 to TRBJ2-5, with D tentatively TRBD2 (5 bases). The V end was cut by 3 bases, the J end by 2 bases, with 25 bases between. Looked up from germline, CDR1 is KGHSH and CDR2 is LQKENI. This CDR3 is 19 amino acids long. The CDR3 DNA reads as TGTGCCAGCTCACCTCGCGGGCGATCGAGCGATCCCCAGCAAGAGACCCAGTACTTC. Protein sequence: CASSPRGRSSDPQQETQYF.

The chain recombines TRBV15 with TRBJ2-3, with D perhaps being TRBD1 or TRBD2 (7 bases each). Trimming removed 4 bases at V and 7 bases at J, with 18 bases between. CDR1 is LNHNV and CDR2 is YYDKDF in the germline V gene (reference sequence). The CDR3 sequence is 15 residues long. The DNA of the CDR3 is TGTGCCACCAGCAACCAGGGGGGGAGGGCGAATACGCAGTATTTT. Translation gives CATSNQGGRANTQYF.

This chain links TRBV1 with TRBJ2-1; TRBD2 is taken as the D call from the table, unchecked against the DNA. TRBV1 is listed as a pseudogene. There are 18 residues in the CDR3. The CDR3 reads CASSQEVRASGRQREQFF. The CDR3 DNA reads as TGCGCCAGCAGCCAAGAAGTTAGGGCTAGCGGGAGGCAAAGGGAGCAGTTCTTC.

This clone was recorded once. The chain couples TRBV5-1 to TRBJ2-5; tentative D call: TRBD2 (5 bases). Trimming removed 3 bases at V and 5 bases at J, with 14 bases between. The CDR3 has 14 amino acids. Per the germline V gene, CDR1 is SGHRS and CDR2 is YFSETQ. This CDR3 is CASSYQRPGETQYF. The CDR3 DNA follows: TGCGCCAGCAGCTACCAGCGCCCGGGGGAGACCCAGTACTTC. Supplemented by reference TRBV5-1 and TRBJ2-5, the full variable domain reads KAGVTQTPRYLIKTRGQQVTLSCSPISGHRSVSWYQQTPGQGLQFLFEYFSETQRNKGNFPGRFSGRQFSNSRSEMNVSTLELGDSALYLCASSYQRPGETQYFGPGTRLLVL.

Only one count was recorded for this clone. The rearrangement uses TRBV19 and TRBJ1-6, with 7 bases lining up with TRBD1. This CDR3 comprises 13 residues. V shed 5 bases, J shed 10 bases, and the junction held 5 bases outside the gene matches. Per germline, CDR1 LNHDA and CDR2 SQIVND (reference sequence). Written as DNA, the CDR3 is TGTGCCAGTAGTGAGACAGGGCAATCACCCCTCCACTTT. Its translation is CASSETGQSPLHF.

J is TRBJ1-2 and V is TRBV19; possibly TRBD1 for D (5 bases). The CDR3 consists of 13 residues. Looked up from germline, CDR1 is LNHDA and CDR2 is SQIVND (reference sequence). Between the trimmed V and J ends, which lost 6 bases and 7 bases, there was a span of 15 bases. The CDR3 nucleotides read TGTGCCAGTAGGTTCTCAGGGACCGGTGGCTACACCTTC. This gives the protein CASRFSGTGGYTF.

There are a few counts of this clone. The chain links TRBV14 to TRBJ2-4; D may correspond to TRBD1 or TRBD2 (5 bases each). This CDR3 is built from 15 residues. The V end was cut by 1 base, the J end by 9 bases, with 16 bases between. CDR1 SGHDN and CDR2 FVKESK come from the germline V gene. The CDR3 loop is CASSQAWGSWAIQYF. In DNA form, the CDR3 reads TGTGCCAGCAGCCAAGCCTGGGGGTCCTGGGCCATTCAGTACTTC.

The J gene is TRBJ2-1, the V gene TRBV7-1, with TRBD1 matching over 7 bases. TRBV7-1 is flagged as an ORF with uncertain function. This CDR3 has 14 residues. J was trimmed by 4 bases and V by 3 bases; bases with no gene match: 3. CDR3 region: CASSSGQQYNEQFF. The CDR3 DNA reads TGTGCCAGCAGCTCGGGACAGCAATACAATGAGCAGTTCTTC.

The V and J genes are TRBV1 and TRBJ1-2. TRBV1 is described as a pseudogene. CDR3 length equals 13 residues. CDR3 amino acids: CASSQDGGVGYTF. CDR3 sequence (DNA): TGCGCCAGCAGCCAAGACGGAGGGGTAGGCTACACCTTC.

The chain couples TRBV10-1 to TRBJ1-1; no definite D call. The CDR3 runs to 12 residues. With 4 bases removed from V and 4 bases from J, the gap between germline ends came to 7 bases. Per germline, CDR1 WNHNN and CDR2 SYGVQD (reference sequence). As DNA, the CDR3 is TGCGCCAGCAGTGGGGAGAGCACTGAAGCTTTCTTT. Its translation is CASSGESTEAFF.

The V gene is TRBV11-3, the J gene TRBJ1-5; D gene ambiguous. This CDR3 comprises 14 residues. The germline V gene encodes CDR1 SGHNT and CDR2 YENEEA. V shed 5 bases and J shed 0 bases, with 8 bases lying between them. The CDR3 DNA sequence: TGTGCCAGCAGCCAAGGATTTAGCAATCAGCCCCAGCATTTT. Protein: CASSQGFSNQPQHF.

The V gene is TRBV12-5, the J gene TRBJ1-5; maybe TRBD1 (6 bases). The J call is doubtful: the DNA matches TRBJ2-3 better. This CDR3 is built from 15 residues. Germline assignment: CDR1 LGHNT and CDR2 FRNRAP. DNA of the CDR3: TGTGCCAGCAAAAAACAGGGATATCGCAATCAGCCCCAGTATTTT. Translation gives CASKKQGYRNQPQYF.

The chain employs TRBV5-1 and TRBJ2-2; maybe TRBD1 (6 bases). The germline V and J ends were trimmed by 5 bases and 1 base, with 9 bases remaining between them. The CDR3 consists of 14 residues. Germline V gene data show CDR1 as SGHRS and CDR2 as YFSETQ. The CDR3 DNA sequence: TGCGCCAGCAGGAGACAGGTGAACACCGGGGAGCTGTTTTTT. It encodes CASRRQVNTGELFF. Full variable domain (missing parts from reference TRBV5-1 and TRBJ2-2): KAGVTQTPRYLIKTRGQQVTLSCSPISGHRSVSWYQQTPGQGLQFLFEYFSETQRNKGNFPGRFSGRQFSNSRSEMNVSTLELGDSALYLCASRRQVNTGELFFGEGSRLTVL.

The rearrangement uses TRBV11-3 and TRBJ2-1; TRBD1 aligns across 12 bases. Trimming took 0 bases from V and 6 from J; bases not matched to a gene: 3. This CDR3 region has 16 residues. The V gene's germline CDR1 is SGHNT and CDR2 YENEEA. CDR3 in amino acids: CASSLEGTGGRNEQFF. As DNA, the CDR3 is TGTGCCAGCAGCTTAGAGGGGACAGGGGGCCGCAATGAGCAGTTCTTC.

The CDR3, as DNA: TGTGCCAGCAGCTCCAACTTCGAAGGGGCCCTCTACGAGCAGTACTTC. It translates to CASSSNFEGALYEQYF. The chain links TRBV7-2 to TRBJ2-7; D possibly corresponds to TRBD1 (5 bases). Trimming took 4 bases from V and 3 from J, leaving 19 bases between them. The CDR3 runs to 16 residues. The germline V gene encodes CDR1 SGHTA and CDR2 FQGNSA.

CDR3 nucleotides: TGCGCCAGCAGCCCGGGACAGGGGAACACAGATACGCAGTATTTT. Translated: CASSPGQGNTDTQYF. The chain recombines TRBV5-1 with TRBJ2-3, with 10 bases that match TRBD1. Germline CDR1 is SGHRS and CDR2 is YFSETQ. The CDR3 covers 15 residues. The V and J ends lost 4 bases and 2 bases, in that order; junction bases with no gene match: 4.

The CDR3 loop is CASSVGTAYEQYF. The CDR3 DNA sequence: TGCGCCAGCAGTGTCGGGACAGCCTACGAGCAGTACTTC. V usage is TRBV10-1 and J usage is TRBJ2-7; 7 positions agree with TRBD1. CDR3 length: 13 amino acids. Trimming removed 4 bases from V and 2 bases from J; junction bases left unmatched: 2. Germline V gene sequence: CDR1 WNHNN, CDR2 SYGVQD (reference sequence).

The rearrangement uses TRBV28 and TRBJ2-7, with a tentative D call TRBD2 (6 bases). Germline V gene sequence: CDR1 MDHEN, CDR2 SYDVKM. The CDR3 contains 13 residues. The V gene lost 6 bases and the J gene lost 2 bases, with 11 bases spanning the gap. DNA of the CDR3: TGTGCCAGCAGCCGGGAGCCCCCCTACGAGCAGTACTTC. Its translation: CASSREPPYEQYF.

This rearrangement joins TRBV28 to TRBJ2-3, with 9 positions matching TRBD2. The CDR3 is 15 amino acids. Germline CDR1 MDHEN, CDR2 SYDVKM. After removal of 6 bases from V and 4 bases from J, the junction contained 8 bases not matched to a gene. CDR3 loop: CASRVAGASSDTQYF. CDR3 bases: TGTGCCAGCAGGGTAGCGGGAGCTAGCTCAGATACGCAGTATTTT.

There are a few counts of this clone. This sequence joins TRBV11-3 and TRBJ1-1; 7 bases are shared with TRBD1. CDR3 length: 15 amino acids. Germline trimming cut 5 bases from V and 0 bases from J; bases unmatched to any gene: 6. In germline, CDR1 is SGHNT, CDR2 YENEEA. The CDR3 nucleotides are TGTGCCAGCAGCCTCAGGGGGTCCTTGAACACTGAAGCTTTCTTT. Its translation is CASSLRGSLNTEAFF. Full variable domain (outside the CDR3, taken from reference TRBV11-3 and TRBJ1-1): EAGVVQSPRYKIIEKKQPVAFWCNPISGHNTLYWYLQNLGQGPELLIRYENEEAVDDSQLPKDRFSAERLKGVDSTLKIQPAELGDSAVYLCASSLRGSLNTEAFFGQGTRLTVV.